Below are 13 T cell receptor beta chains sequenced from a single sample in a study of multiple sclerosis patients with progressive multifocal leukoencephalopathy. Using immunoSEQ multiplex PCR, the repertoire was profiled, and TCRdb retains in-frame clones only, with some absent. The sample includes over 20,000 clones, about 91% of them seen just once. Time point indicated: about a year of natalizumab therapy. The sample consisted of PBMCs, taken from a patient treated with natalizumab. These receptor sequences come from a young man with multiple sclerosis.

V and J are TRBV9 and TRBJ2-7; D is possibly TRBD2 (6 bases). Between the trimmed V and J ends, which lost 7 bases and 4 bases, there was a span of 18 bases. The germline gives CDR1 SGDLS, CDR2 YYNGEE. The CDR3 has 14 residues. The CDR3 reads CASSMEYRGYEQYF. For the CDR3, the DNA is TGTGCCAGCTCCATGGAGTATCGGGGGTACGAGCAGTACTTC.

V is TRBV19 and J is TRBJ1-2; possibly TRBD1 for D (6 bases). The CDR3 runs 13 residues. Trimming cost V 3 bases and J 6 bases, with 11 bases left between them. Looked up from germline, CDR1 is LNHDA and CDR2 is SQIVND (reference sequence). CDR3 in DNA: TGTGCCAGTAGTATTAGGACAGTGAATGGCTACACCTTC. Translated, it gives CASSIRTVNGYTF.

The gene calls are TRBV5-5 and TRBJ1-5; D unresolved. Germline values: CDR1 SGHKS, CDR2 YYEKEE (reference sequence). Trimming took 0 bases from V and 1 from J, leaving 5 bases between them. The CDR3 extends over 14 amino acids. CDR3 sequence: CASSLVTSNQPQHF. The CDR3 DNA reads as TGTGCCAGCAGCTTGGTCACGAGCAATCAGCCCCAGCATTTT.

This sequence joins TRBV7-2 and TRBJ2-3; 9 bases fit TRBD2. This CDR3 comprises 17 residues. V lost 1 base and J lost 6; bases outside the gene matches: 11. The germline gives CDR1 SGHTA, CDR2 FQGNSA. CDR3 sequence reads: CASSLGVSAGGLDTQYF. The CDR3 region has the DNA TGTGCCAGCAGCTTAGGGGTCAGTGCGGGAGGGCTTGATACGCAGTATTTT.

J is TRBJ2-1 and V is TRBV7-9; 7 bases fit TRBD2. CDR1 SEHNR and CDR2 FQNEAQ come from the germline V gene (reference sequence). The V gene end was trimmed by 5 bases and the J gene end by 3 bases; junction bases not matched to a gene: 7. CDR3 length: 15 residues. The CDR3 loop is CASSTRERGYNEQFF. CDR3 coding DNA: TGTGCCAGCAGCACGAGGGAGCGGGGCTACAATGAGCAGTTCTTC.

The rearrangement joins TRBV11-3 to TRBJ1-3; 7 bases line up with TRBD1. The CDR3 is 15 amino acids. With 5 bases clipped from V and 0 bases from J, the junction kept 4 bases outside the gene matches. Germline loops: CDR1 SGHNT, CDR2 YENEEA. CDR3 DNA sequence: TGTGCCAGCAGCGAGCGGGACAGCTCTGGAAACACCATATATTTT. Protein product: CASSERDSSGNTIYF.

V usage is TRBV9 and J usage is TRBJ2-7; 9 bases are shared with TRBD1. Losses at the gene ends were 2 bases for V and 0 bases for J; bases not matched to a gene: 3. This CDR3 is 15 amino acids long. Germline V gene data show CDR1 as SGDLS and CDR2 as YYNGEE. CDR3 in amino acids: CASSVGQGLSYEQYF. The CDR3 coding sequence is TGTGCCAGCAGCGTTGGACAGGGGCTCTCCTACGAGCAGTACTTC.

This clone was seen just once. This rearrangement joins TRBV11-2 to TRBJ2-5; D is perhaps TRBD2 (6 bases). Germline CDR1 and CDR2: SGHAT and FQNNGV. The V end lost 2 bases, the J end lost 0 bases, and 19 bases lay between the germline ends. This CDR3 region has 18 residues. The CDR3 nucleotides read TGTGCCAGCAGCTTACTTCCCCGGCGGGATCGGTACCAAGAGACCCAGTACTTC. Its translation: CASSLLPRRDRYQETQYF. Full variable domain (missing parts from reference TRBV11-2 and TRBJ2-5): EAGVAQSPRYKIIEKRQSVAFWCNPISGHATLYWYQQILGQGPKLLIQFQNNGVVDDSQLPKDRFSAERLKGVDSTLKIQPAKLEDSAVYLCASSLLPRRDRYQETQYFGPGTRLLVL.

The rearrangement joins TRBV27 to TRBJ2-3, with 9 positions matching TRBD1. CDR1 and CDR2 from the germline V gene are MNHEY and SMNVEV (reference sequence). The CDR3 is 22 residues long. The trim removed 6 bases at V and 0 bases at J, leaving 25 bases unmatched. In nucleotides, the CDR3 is TGTGCCAGCAGCCCCGCCCTTTGGGACAGGGTCAAAGTCGGGAGTAGCACAGATACGCAGTATTTT. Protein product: CASSPALWDRVKVGSSTDTQYF.

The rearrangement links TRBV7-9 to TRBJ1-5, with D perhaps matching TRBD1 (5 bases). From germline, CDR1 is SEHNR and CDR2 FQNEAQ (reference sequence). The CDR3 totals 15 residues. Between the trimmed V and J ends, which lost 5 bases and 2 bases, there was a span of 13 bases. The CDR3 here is CASSVDRDGNQPQHF. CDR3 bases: TGTGCCAGCAGCGTCGACAGAGATGGCAATCAGCCCCAGCATTTT. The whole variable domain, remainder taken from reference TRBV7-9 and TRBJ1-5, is DTGVSQNPRHKITKRGQNVTFRCDPISEHNRLYWYRQTLGQGPEFLTYFQNEAQLEKSRLLSDRFSAERPKGSFSTLEIQRTEQGDSAMYLCASSVDRDGNQPQHFGDGTRLSIL.

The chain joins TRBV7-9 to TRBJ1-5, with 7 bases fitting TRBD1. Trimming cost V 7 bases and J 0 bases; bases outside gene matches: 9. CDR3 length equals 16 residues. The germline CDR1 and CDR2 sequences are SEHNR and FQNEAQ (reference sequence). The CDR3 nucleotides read TGTGCCAGCACCATTGAAGGACAGGATAGCAATCAGCCCCAGCATTTT. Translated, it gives CASTIEGQDSNQPQHF.

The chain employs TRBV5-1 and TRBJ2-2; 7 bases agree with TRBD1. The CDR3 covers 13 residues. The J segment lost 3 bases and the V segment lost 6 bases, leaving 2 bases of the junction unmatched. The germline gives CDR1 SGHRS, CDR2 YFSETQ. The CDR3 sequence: CASNRGDTGELFF. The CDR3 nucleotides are TGCGCCAGCAACAGGGGTGACACCGGGGAGCTGTTTTTT.

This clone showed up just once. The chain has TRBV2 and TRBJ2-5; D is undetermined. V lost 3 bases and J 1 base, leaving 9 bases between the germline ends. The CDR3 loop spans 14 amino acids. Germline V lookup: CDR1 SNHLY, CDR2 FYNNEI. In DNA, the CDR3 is TGTGCCAGCAGTGAGAGAGCTTTCCAAGAGACCCAGTACTTC. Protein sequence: CASSERAFQETQYF.